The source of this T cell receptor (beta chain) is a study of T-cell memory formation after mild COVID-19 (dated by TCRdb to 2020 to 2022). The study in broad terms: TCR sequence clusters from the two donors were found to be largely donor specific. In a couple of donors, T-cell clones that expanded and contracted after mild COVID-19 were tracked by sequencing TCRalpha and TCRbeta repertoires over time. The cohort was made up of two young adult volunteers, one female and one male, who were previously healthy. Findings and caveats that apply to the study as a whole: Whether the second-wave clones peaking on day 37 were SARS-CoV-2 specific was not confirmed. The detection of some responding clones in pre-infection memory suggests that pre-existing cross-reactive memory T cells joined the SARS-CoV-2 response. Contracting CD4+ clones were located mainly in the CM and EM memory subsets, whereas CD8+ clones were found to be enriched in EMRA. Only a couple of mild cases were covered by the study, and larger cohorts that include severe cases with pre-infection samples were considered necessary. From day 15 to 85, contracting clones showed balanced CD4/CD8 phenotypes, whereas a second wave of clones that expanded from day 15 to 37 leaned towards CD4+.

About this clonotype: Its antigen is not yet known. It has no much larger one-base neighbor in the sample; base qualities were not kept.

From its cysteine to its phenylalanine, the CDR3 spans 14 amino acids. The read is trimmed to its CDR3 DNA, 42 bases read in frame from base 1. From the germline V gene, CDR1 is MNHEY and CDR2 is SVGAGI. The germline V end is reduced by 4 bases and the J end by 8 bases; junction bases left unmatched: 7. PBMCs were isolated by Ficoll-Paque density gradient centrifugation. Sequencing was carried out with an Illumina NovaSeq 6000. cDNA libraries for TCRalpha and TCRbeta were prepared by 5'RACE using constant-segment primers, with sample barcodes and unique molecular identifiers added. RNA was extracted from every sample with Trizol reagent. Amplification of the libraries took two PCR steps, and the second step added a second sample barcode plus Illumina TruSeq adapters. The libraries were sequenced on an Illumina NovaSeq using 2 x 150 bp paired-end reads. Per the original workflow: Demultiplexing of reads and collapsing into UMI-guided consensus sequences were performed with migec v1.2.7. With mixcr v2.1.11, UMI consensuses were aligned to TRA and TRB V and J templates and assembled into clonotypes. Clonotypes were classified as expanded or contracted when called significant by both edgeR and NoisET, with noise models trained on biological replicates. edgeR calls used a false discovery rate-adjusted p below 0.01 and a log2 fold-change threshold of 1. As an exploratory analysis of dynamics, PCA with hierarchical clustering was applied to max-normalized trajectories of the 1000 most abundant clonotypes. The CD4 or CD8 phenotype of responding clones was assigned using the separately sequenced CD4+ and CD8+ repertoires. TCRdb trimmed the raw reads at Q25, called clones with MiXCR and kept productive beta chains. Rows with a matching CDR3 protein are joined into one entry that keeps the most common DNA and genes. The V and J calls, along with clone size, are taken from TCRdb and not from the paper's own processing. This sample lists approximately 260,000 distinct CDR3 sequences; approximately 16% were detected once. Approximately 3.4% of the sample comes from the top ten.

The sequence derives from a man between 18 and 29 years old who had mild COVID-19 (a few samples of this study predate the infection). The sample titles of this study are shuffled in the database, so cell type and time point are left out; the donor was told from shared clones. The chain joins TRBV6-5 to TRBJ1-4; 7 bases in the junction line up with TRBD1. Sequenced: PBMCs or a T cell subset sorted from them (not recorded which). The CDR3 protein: CASSWRQGREKLFF. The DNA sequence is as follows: TGTGCCAGCAGTTGGAGACAGGGAAGGGAAAAACTGTTTTTT.